Shown below are 15 T cell receptor beta chains from a single sample sequenced in a study of blood T cell repertoires in COVID-19. Measured with immunoSEQ multiplex PCR; TCRdb has only the in-frame clones, and not every one. Among 80,000 to 100,000 clones, approximately 86% were seen once, and the ten largest hold 2.1%. Material for sequencing was peripheral blood. The receptors come from a man aged 50-60 years with COVID-19, enrolled during active disease.

This clone came up once. The rearrangement links TRBV9 to TRBJ1-3, with 7 positions matching TRBD1. Trimming at V came to 3 bases and at J to 0 bases, leaving 6 bases not matched to a gene. The CDR3 contains 16 residues. CDR1 and CDR2 from the germline V gene are SGDLS and YYNGEE. The CDR3 DNA reads TGTGCCAGCAGCGCTGGGACAGTCCTCTCTGGAAACACCATATATTTT. It translates to CASSAGTVLSGNTIYF.

The rearrangement joins TRBV18 to TRBJ1-1; D is possibly TRBD1 (6 bases). This CDR3 contains 14 residues. V dropped 5 bases and J dropped 0 bases, with 10 bases sitting between them. Germline CDR1 and CDR2: KGHSH and LQKENI. For the CDR3, the DNA is TGTGCCAGCTCAAGACAGGAGCTGAACACTGAAGCTTTCTTT. It is translated as CASSRQELNTEAFF.

V usage is TRBV24-1 and J usage is TRBJ2-1; 8 bases align to TRBD1. Germline values: CDR1 KGHDR, CDR2 SFDVKD. This CDR3 has 15 amino acids. The J segment lost 8 bases and the V segment lost 5 bases, leaving 10 bases of the junction unmatched. CDR3 amino acids: CATSGATGVFDEQFF. The CDR3 DNA reads as TGTGCCACCAGTGGGGCGACAGGGGTCTTCGATGAGCAGTTCTTC.

This chain joins TRBV7-9 and TRBJ1-1; 7 bases line up with TRBD1. Germline assignment: CDR1 SEHNR and CDR2 FQNEAQ (reference sequence). V dropped 2 bases and J dropped 1; count of bases not matched to a gene: 1. This CDR3 is built from 14 residues. The DNA of the CDR3 is TGTGCCAGCAGCTTATACAGGGGGAACACTGAAGCTTTCTTT. It translates to CASSLYRGNTEAFF.

This chain connects TRBV5-4 to TRBJ1-1; no clear D gene. The V and J ends lost 0 bases and 0 bases respectively, with 9 bases between them. The CDR3 totals 15 residues. CDR1 and CDR2 from the germline V gene are SGHNT and YYREEE (reference sequence). This CDR3 is CASSLEPLMNTEAFF. CDR3 coding DNA: TGTGCCAGCAGCTTGGAGCCCCTCATGAACACTGAAGCTTTCTTT.

The CDR3 DNA follows: TGTGCCAGCAGCGGGACAGGGGGCAGGTCCTACAATGAGCAGTTCTTC. Translation: CASSGTGGRSYNEQFF. The rearrangement joins TRBV13 to TRBJ2-1; 12 bases are a match to TRBD1. Germline loops: CDR1 PRHDT, CDR2 FYEKMQ (reference sequence). The junction had 3 bases not matched to a gene; V was cut back by 5 bases and J by 1 base. The CDR3 runs to 16 residues.

This clone was observed a handful of times. This chain joins TRBV6-5 and TRBJ1-1; 9 bases map to TRBD1. J gave up 1 base and V 6 bases, and 3 bases lay outside the gene matches. There are 14 residues in the CDR3. The germline V gene has CDR1 MNHEY and CDR2 SVGAGI. The CDR3 sequence is CASRQDRGNTEAFF. CDR3 DNA: TGTGCCAGCAGGCAGGACAGGGGGAACACTGAAGCTTTCTTT.

V and J are TRBV9 and TRBJ2-2; D is unclear. The V and J ends lost 3 bases and 6 bases respectively, with 15 bases between them. CDR1 is SGDLS and CDR2 is YYNGEE in the germline V gene. The CDR3 extends over 15 amino acids. The CDR3 sequence is CASSGASAVAGELFF. CDR3 DNA: TGTGCCAGCAGCGGAGCTTCGGCGGTTGCCGGGGAGCTGTTTTTT.

The V call is TRBV7-9, the J call TRBJ1-2; no clear D. Trimming pared 4 bases from V and 5 bases from J, leaving 14 bases between. The CDR3 has 14 residues. Germline assignment: CDR1 SEHNR and CDR2 FQNEAQ (reference sequence). CDR3 amino acids: CASSSSGVIYGYTF. CDR3 coding DNA: TGTGCCAGCAGCTCCTCCGGGGTTATATATGGCTACACCTTC.

The chain combines TRBV19 with TRBJ1-3; unclear D gene. V was clipped by 6 bases and J by 0 bases, with 6 bases between them. CDR3 size: 13 residues. Per the germline V gene, CDR1 is LNHDA and CDR2 is SQIVND (reference sequence). CDR3 sequence: CASSGFSGNTIYF. DNA for the CDR3: TGTGCCAGTAGCGGTTTCTCTGGAAACACCATATATTTT.

CDR3 DNA: TGTGCCAGTAGTATGGTGGCAGTTCAGCCCCAGCATTTT. This translates into CASSMVAVQPQHF. V and J are TRBV19 and TRBJ1-5, with no clear D. Germline V lookup: CDR1 LNHDA, CDR2 SQIVND (reference sequence). V dropped 3 bases and J dropped 6 bases, with 9 bases sitting between them. There are 13 residues in the CDR3. The variable domain in full, completed from reference TRBV19 and TRBJ1-5, reads DGGITQSPKYLFRKEGQNVTLSCEQNLNHDAMYWYRQDPGQGLRLIYYSQIVNDFQKGDIAEGYSVSREKKESFPLTVTSAQKNPTAFYLCASSMVAVQPQHFGDGTRLSIL.

The table lists this clone with a few counts. The chain combines TRBV4-3 with TRBJ2-7, with 8 bases aligning to TRBD1. The V segment lost 0 bases and the J segment 1 base; nucleotides outside the gene matches: 8. This CDR3 comprises 17 residues. The germline V gene encodes CDR1 LGHNA and CDR2 YSLEER. This CDR3 reads CASSQEGGQGISYEQYF. As DNA, the CDR3 is TGCGCCAGCAGCCAAGAGGGAGGACAGGGAATTTCCTACGAGCAGTACTTC.

This sequence joins TRBV5-1 and TRBJ1-3; TRBD1 matches at 10 bases. Germline trimming cut 4 bases from V and 2 bases from J; bases unmatched to any gene: 9. Germline-derived CDR1 and CDR2 are SGHRS and YFSETQ. The CDR3 totals 17 residues. The CDR3 region is CASSPTDRGGTGNTIYF. DNA of the CDR3: TGCGCCAGCAGCCCCACGGACAGGGGGGGGACTGGAAACACCATATATTTT.

This clone has just a few counts. The gene calls are TRBV29-1 and TRBJ1-2; D possibly corresponds to TRBD1 (6 bases). CDR1 and CDR2 (germline): SQVTM, ANQGSEA. The CDR3 loop spans 13 amino acids. Trimming shortened V by 7 bases and J by 8 bases, and 20 bases separated the two germline ends. The CDR3 nucleotides read TGCAGCGCCAATACCTACAGGGTTGAGGGCTACACCTTC. Its translation is CSANTYRVEGYTF.

This rearrangement joins TRBV10-2 to TRBJ2-5, with TRBD2 matching 9 bases. J lost 4 bases, V lost 2 bases, and 5 bases had no gene match. The germline CDR1 and CDR2 sequences are WSHSY and SAAADI. This CDR3 is 15 amino acids long. The CDR3, as DNA: TGCGCCAGCAGTGAGAAAGCGGGGGGCGCAGAGACCCAGTACTTC. Protein product: CASSEKAGGAETQYF.